Listed below are T cell receptor beta chains from one sample, sequenced in a study of T cells after yellow fever vaccination. Via MiXCR, TCRdb re-called the 5' RACE reads, giving one row per CDR3 protein. The table lists 250,000 to 300,000 distinct CDR3 sequences, roughly 5% of them singletons, with roughly 3.3% in the top ten. The sequencing used CD4+ T cells sorted from PBMCs, collected on the day of the yellow fever booster vaccination. The receptors were gathered from a man younger than 35 who received the YFV17D yellow fever vaccine. CDR3s include the opening cysteine and the closing phenylalanine or tryptophan. A D gene is named only where the DNA matches it firmly. Only some rows state a clone size, as once, few, many or a class for expanded clones.

d_gene	j_gene	abundance	v_gene	CDR3aa	CDR3nt
NA	TRBJ1-1	few	TRBV20-1	CSARPGGPYTEAFF	TGCAGTGCTAGACCGGGGGGTCCCTACACTGAAGCTTTCTTT
NA	TRBJ1-5	NA	TRBV12-3/TRBV12-4	CASSLATGHQPQHF	TGTGCCAGCAGTTTAGCAACAGGGCATCAGCCCCAGCATTTT
NA	TRBJ1-5	NA	TRBV18	CASSPQRADQPQHF	TGTGCCAGCTCACCACAAAGGGCAGATCAGCCCCAGCATTTT
NA	TRBJ1-6	NA	TRBV11-2	CASSANSPLHF	TGTGCCAGCAGCGCCAATTCACCCCTCCACTTT
TRBD1	TRBJ1-5	many	TRBV6-5	CASRADRDGQPQHF	TGTGCCAGCAGAGCCGACAGGGACGGTCAGCCCCAGCATTTT
TRBD1	TRBJ1-2	NA	TRBV20-1	CSARPGQNYGYTF	TGCAGTGCTAGGCCGGGACAGAACTATGGCTACACCTTC
NA	TRBJ1-2	few	TRBV4-3	CASSQDRFRGSPYGYTF	TGCGCCAGCAGCCAAGATCGCTTCCGGGGAAGCCCCTATGGCTACACCTTC
TRBD1	TRBJ2-1	many	TRBV29-1	CSVQTGTGLRGSYNEQFF	TGCAGCGTCCAAACCGGGACAGGGTTACGTGGGTCCTACAATGAGCAGTTCTTC
TRBD1	TRBJ2-7	many	TRBV5-1	CASSEQGEGYEQYF	TGCGCCAGCAGCGAACAGGGGGAAGGCTACGAGCAGTACTTC
TRBD1	TRBJ1-5	NA	TRBV18	CASSPLPTGGSNQPQHF	TGTGCCAGCTCACCTCTACCTACAGGGGGTTCCAATCAGCCCCAGCATTTT
NA	TRBJ2-6	NA	TRBV7-9	CASSPGRVSGANVLTF	TGTGCCAGCAGCCCAGGACGAGTCTCTGGGGCCAACGTCCTGACTTTC
TRBD1	TRBJ2-3	NA	TRBV5-4	CASSSTGGEDTQYF	TGTGCCAGCAGCTCGACAGGGGGCGAGGATACGCAGTATTTT
NA	TRBJ2-2	many	TRBV11-2	CASSFGPADTGELFF	TGTGCCAGCAGCTTCGGACCGGCGGACACCGGGGAGCTGTTTTTT
NA	TRBJ2-2	few	TRBV20-1	CSARVVLGPMGELFF	TGCAGTGCTAGAGTCGTTCTAGGGCCCATGGGGGAGCTGTTTTTT
NA	TRBJ2-1	NA	TRBV10-3	CAISESKGRGEQFF	TGTGCCATCAGTGAGTCGAAGGGTCGGGGTGAGCAGTTCTTC
NA	TRBJ1-3	NA	TRBV6-5	CASQDSGNTIYF	TGTGCCAGCCAGGACAGTGGAAACACCATATATTTT